This T cell receptor (beta chain) emerged from a study of cytomegalovirus exposure and HLA in healthy donors. The germline V gene encodes CDR1 SGHNT and CDR2 YENEEA. CDR3 length equals 12 residues. With 3 bases removed from V and 6 bases from J, the gap between germline ends came to 7 bases. The PCR had 60 Vbeta and 13 Jbeta primers. Method: immunoSEQ multiplex PCR; TCRdb's copy keeps in-frame clones and lacks some. The listing records 65,000 to 80,000 clones. The rearrangement joins TRBV11-3 to TRBJ2-3; D perhaps matches TRBD1 (5 bases). This sequence originates from a man aged 30 to 39 in good health and CMV-seronegative. The sequenced sample was PBMCs. In DNA, the CDR3 is TGTGCCAGCAGCTTCTCAGGGGATACGCAGTATTTT. It yields the protein CASSFSGDTQYF. The full variable domain, completed using reference TRBV11-3 and TRBJ2-3, is EAGVVQSPRYKIIEKKQPVAFWCNPISGHNTLYWYLQNLGQGPELLIRYENEEAVDDSQLPKDRFSAERLKGVDSTLKIQPAELGDSAVYLCASSFSGDTQYFGPGTRLTVL.